The 3 T cell receptor beta chains in this list originate from one sample, sequenced in a study of OX40 agonist ivuxolimab in advanced cancers. Clones were sequenced by immunoSEQ multiplex PCR, and TCRdb holds only the in-frame ones, with some missing. The sample includes under 85,000 clones, about 80% of them seen just once. Here the sequenced sample was CD4+ or CD8+ T cells sorted from blood, taken in a trial of the OX40 agonist ivuxolimab. The receptors were sampled from an adult with an advanced solid tumor such as melanoma, head and neck, liver or kidney cancer.

This sequence joins TRBV7-2 and TRBJ1-4; D possibly corresponds to TRBD1 (6 bases). The CDR3 length is 13 residues. Trimming stripped 6 bases from V and 7 bases from J, with 12 bases between. The germline gives CDR1 SGHTA, CDR2 FQGNSA. Here the CDR3 reads CASSRGGAEKLFF. Written as DNA, the CDR3 is TGTGCCAGCAGTAGAGGGGGGGCTGAAAAACTGTTTTTT.

The V and J genes are TRBV18 and TRBJ1-1; D remains ambiguous. Germline CDR1 reads KGHSH; CDR2 reads LQKENI. V was pared by 8 bases and J by 1 base, with 8 bases between. The CDR3 is 12 amino acids. The CDR3 sequence is CASAWGNTEAFF. The CDR3 DNA follows: TGTGCCAGCGCGTGGGGGAACACTGAAGCTTTCTTT.

This clone was seen only once. The genes are TRBV6-5 and TRBJ2-4; D call uncertain. The CDR3 totals 15 residues. The germline V gene has CDR1 MNHEY and CDR2 SVGAGI. V shed 0 bases and J shed 0 bases, with 6 bases lying between them. In nucleotides, the CDR3 is TGTGCCAGCAGTTACTCGGTGCTAGCCAAAAACATTCAGTACTTC. It yields the protein CASSYSVLAKNIQYF.